Listed here are 2 T cell receptor beta chains from one sample, sequenced in a study of blood T cell repertoires in COVID-19. The protocol was immunoSEQ multiplex PCR, while the TCRdb copy is restricted to in-frame clones and leaves out a portion. The table shows about 180,000 clones, with 88% occurring only once. Specimen: PBMCs or T cells enriched from blood (not recorded which). Receptors were obtained from a woman aged 18-29 years who had recovered from COVID-19.

The chain has TRBV5-8 and TRBJ1-5, with 7 bases fitting TRBD1. The V and J ends lost 4 bases and 2 bases, in that order; junction bases with no gene match: 3. Germline lookup yields CDR1 SGHTS and CDR2 YDEGEE. The CDR3 is made up of 14 amino acids. The CDR3 sequence: CASSRTGRNQPQHF. The CDR3 bases are TGTGCCAGCAGCCGGACAGGACGCAATCAGCCCCAGCATTTT.

This chain links TRBV7-2 with TRBJ2-5; maybe TRBD1 (6 bases). V lost 1 base to trimming and J lost 4 bases, with 13 bases between them. Germline CDR1 SGHTA, CDR2 FQGNSA. CDR3 length: 15 residues. The CDR3 spells CASSLGDTRGETQYF. CDR3 nucleotide sequence: TGTGCCAGCAGCTTAGGGGACACACGGGGAGAGACCCAGTACTTC.